A single sample is the source of the 5 T cell receptor beta chains below, sequenced in a study of T cell repertoires in cytomegalovirus infection. No cognate antigen is known for these TCRs. TCRdb independently ran MiXCR on the reads; one entry per CDR3 protein. The sample has around 120,000 distinct CDR3 sequences; less than 55% are singletons. Sequencing was performed on CD8+ T cells from cultured PBMCs, taken from culture after CMV antigen stimulation. All receptors derive from a human donor in good health (CMV status not recorded). Some clones in this sample may be carry-over from other donors' samples.

This clonotype was found a few times. This chain uses TRBV12-3 or TRBV12-4 with TRBJ1-1; 8 bases align to TRBD1. The CDR3 runs to 17 residues. The V segment lost 5 bases and the J segment 0 bases; nucleotides outside the gene matches: 11. CDR3 in amino acids: CASSIPRDRSMNTEAFF. In nucleotides, the CDR3 is TGTGCCAGCAGTATTCCCCGGGACAGGAGCATGAACACTGAAGCTTTCTTT.

The chain's CDR3 is CASSSPAAGGTAQYF. The CDR3, as DNA: TGTGCCAGCAGCTCCCCGGCAGCGGGGGGTACCGCGCAGTATTTT. The chain combines TRBV7-6 with TRBJ2-3; 9 bases are a match to TRBD2. The trim removed 4 bases at V and 10 bases at J, leaving 12 bases unmatched. This CDR3 contains 15 residues. Germline-derived CDR1 and CDR2 are SGHVS and FNYEAQ.

The genes are TRBV20-1 and TRBJ2-2; 10 nucleotides match TRBD2. CDR1 is DFQATT and CDR2 is SNEGSKA in the germline V gene (reference sequence). Trimming took 6 bases from V and 4 from J; bases not matched to a gene: 2. This CDR3 contains 13 residues. Here the CDR3 reads CSAWTSGTGELFF. CDR3 DNA sequence: TGCAGTGCCTGGACTAGCGGCACCGGGGAGCTGTTTTTT.

This clonotype came up a few times. This chain connects TRBV7-3 to TRBJ1-1; 8 bases are shared with TRBD1. This CDR3 spans 13 amino acids. The V gene end was trimmed by 4 bases and the J gene end by 5 bases; junction bases not matched to a gene: 3. Germline CDR1 SGHTA, CDR2 FQGTGA. The CDR3, as DNA: TGTGCCAGCAGCTCTGGACAGGGAACTGAAGCTTTCTTT. It yields the protein CASSSGQGTEAFF.

This clonotype was observed many times. The V and J genes are TRBV12-3 or TRBV12-4 and TRBJ1-6; 9 bases map to TRBD1. Losses at the gene ends were 5 bases for V and 6 bases for J; bases not matched to a gene: 5. CDR3 length equals 15 residues. CDR3 nucleotide sequence: TGTGCCAGCAGTGCCGGACAGGGGTTTAATTCACCCCTCCACTTT. Amino acids: CASSAGQGFNSPLHF.